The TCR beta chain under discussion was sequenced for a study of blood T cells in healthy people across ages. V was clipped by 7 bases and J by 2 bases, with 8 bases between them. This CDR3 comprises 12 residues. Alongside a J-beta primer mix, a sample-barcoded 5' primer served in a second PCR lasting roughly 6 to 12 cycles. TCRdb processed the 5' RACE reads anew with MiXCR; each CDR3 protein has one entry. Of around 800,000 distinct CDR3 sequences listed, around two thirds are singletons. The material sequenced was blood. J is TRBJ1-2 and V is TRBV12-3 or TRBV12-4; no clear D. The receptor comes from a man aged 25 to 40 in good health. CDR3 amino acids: CASNFLNYGYTF. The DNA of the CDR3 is TGTGCCAGCAATTTTTTGAACTATGGCTACACCTTC.